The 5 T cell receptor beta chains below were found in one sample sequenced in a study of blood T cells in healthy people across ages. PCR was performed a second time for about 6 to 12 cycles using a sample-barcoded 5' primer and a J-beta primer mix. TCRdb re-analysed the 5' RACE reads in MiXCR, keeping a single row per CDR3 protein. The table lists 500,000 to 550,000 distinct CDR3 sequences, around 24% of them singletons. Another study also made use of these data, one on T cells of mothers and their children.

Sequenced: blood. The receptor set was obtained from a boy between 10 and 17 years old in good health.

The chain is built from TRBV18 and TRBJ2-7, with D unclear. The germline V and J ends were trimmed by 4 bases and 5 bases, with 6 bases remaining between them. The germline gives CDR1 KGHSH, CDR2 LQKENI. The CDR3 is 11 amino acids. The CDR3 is CASSRRDEQYF. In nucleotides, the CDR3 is TGTGCCAGCTCACGAAGGGACGAGCAGTACTTC.

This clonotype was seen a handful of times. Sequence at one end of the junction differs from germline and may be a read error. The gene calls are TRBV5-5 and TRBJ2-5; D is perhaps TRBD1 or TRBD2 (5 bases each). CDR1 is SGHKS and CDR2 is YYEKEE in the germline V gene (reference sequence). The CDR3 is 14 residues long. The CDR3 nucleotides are TGTGCCAGCAGCTTGGGTTGGCAGGGAGTCCTCCTCCACTTC. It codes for CASSLGWQGVLLHF. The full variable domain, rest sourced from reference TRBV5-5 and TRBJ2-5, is DAGVTQSPTHLIKTRGQQVTLRCSPISGHKSVSWYQQVLGQGPQFIFQYYEKEERGRGNFPDRFSARQFPNYSSELNVNALLLGDSALYLCASSLGWQGVLLHFGPGTRLLVL.

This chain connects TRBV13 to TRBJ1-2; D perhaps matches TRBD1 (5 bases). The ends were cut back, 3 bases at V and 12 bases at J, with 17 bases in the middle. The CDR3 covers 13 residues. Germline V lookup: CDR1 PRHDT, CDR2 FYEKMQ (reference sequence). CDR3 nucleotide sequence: TGTGCCAGCAGCTTCGGGGCAGGGCCTGAGGACACCTTC. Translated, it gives CASSFGAGPEDTF.

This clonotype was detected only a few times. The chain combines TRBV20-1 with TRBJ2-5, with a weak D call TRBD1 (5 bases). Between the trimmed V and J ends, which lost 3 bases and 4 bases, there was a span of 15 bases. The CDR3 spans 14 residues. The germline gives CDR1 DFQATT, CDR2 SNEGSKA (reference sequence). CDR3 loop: CSASGAVSGETQYF. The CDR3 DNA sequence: TGCAGTGCTAGTGGGGCGGTATCGGGAGAGACCCAGTACTTC.

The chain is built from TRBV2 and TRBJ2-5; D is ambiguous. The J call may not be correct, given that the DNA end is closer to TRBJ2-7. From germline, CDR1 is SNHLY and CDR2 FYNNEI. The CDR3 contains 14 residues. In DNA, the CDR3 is TGTGCCAGCAGTGATTTTCGCAGCTCCTACGAGCAGTACTTC. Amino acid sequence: CASSDFRSSYEQYF.